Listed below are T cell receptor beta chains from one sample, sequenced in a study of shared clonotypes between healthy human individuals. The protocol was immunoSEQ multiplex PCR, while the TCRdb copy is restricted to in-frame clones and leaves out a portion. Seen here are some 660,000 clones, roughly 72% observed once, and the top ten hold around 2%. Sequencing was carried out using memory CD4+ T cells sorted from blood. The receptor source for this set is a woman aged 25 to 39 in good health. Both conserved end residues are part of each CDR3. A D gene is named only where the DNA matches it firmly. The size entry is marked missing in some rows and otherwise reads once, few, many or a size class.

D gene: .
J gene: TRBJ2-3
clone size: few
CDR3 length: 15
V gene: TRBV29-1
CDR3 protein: CSVEDLRGSTDTQYF
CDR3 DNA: TGCAGCGTTGAAGATCTTCGGGGTAGCACAGATACGCAGTATTTT

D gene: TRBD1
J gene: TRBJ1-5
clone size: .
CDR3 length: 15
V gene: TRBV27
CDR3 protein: CASRDRVGSNQPQHF
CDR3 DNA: TGTGCCAGCAGAGACAGGGTGGGGAGCAATCAGCCCCAGCATTTT

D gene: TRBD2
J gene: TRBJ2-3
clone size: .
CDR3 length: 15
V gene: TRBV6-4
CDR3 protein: CASSALASGTDTQYF
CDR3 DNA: TGTGCCAGCAGCGCACTCGCTAGCGGGACAGATACGCAGTATTTT

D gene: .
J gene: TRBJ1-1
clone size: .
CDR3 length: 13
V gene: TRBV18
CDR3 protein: CASSPQRDTEAFF
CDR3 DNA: TGTGCCAGCTCACCTCAAAGGGACACTGAAGCTTTCTTT

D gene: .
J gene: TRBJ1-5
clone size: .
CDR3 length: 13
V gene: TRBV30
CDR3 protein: CAWRKGFNQPQHF
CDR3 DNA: TGTGCCTGGAGAAAGGGTTTCAATCAGCCCCAGCATTTT

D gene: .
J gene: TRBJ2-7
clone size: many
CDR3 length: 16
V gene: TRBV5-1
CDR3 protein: CASSLRARDGSYEQYF
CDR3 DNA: TGCGCCAGCAGCCTACGCGCCCGGGACGGCTCCTACGAGCAGTACTTC

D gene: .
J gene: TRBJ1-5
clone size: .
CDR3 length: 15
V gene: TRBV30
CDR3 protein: CAWSVPSTSNQPQHF
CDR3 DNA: TGTGCCTGGAGTGTTCCCAGTACGAGCAATCAGCCCCAGCATTTT

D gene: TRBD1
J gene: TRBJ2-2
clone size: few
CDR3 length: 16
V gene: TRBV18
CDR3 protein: CASSPPDRVGTGELFF
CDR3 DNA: TGTGCCAGCTCACCGCCCGACAGGGTAGGCACCGGGGAGCTGTTTTTT

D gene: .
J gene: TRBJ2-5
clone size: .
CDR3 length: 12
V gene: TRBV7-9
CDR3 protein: CASSLTQETQYF
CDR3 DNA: TGTGCCAGCAGCTTAACGCAAGAGACCCAGTACTTC

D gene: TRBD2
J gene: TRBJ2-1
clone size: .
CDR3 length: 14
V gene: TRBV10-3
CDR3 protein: CAISLPGLANEQFF
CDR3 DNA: TGTGCCATCAGCCTACCGGGACTAGCGAATGAGCAGTTCTTC

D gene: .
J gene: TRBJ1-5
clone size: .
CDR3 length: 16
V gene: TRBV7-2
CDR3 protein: CASSPGRARSNQPQHF
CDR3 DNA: TGTGCCAGCAGCCCAGGGAGGGCAAGGAGCAATCAGCCCCAGCATTTT

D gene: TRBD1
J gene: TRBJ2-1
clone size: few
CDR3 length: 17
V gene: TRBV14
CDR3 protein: CASSADRGISSYNEQFF
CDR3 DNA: TGTGCCAGCAGCGCTGACAGGGGGATTAGCTCCTACAATGAGCAGTTCTTC

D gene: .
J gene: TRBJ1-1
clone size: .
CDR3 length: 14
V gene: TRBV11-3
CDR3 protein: CASSLGQTNTEAFF
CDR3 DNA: TGTGCCAGCAGCTTGGGCCAGACCAACACTGAAGCTTTCTTT

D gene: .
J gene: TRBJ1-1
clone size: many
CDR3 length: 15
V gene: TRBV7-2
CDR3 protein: CASSSLPTPNTEAFF
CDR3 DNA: TGTGCCAGCAGCTCCCTACCGACACCGAACACTGAAGCTTTCTTT

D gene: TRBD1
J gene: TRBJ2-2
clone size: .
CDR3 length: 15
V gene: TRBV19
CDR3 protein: CASIRKGTATGELFF
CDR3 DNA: TGTGCCAGTATAAGAAAGGGGACAGCCACCGGGGAGCTGTTTTTT

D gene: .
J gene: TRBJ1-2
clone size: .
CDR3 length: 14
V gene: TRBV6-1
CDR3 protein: CASRDHIGDYGYTF
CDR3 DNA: TGTGCCAGCAGGGATCATATAGGCGACTATGGCTACACCTTC

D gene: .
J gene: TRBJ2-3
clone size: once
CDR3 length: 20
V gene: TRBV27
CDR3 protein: CASSLFSGYPNMGVTDTQYF
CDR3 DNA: TGTGCCAGCAGTTTATTTTCTGGCTACCCGAATATGGGAGTCACAGATACGCAGTATTTT

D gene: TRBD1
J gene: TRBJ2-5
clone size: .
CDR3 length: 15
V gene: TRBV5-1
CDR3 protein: CASSGTGGLQETQYF
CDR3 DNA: TGCGCCAGCAGCGGGACAGGGGGCCTTCAGGAGACCCAGTACTTC

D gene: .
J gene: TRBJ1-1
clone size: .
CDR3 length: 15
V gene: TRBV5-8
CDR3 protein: CASSSGHSLNTEAFF
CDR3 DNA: TGTGCCAGCAGCTCGGGACATTCTTTGAACACTGAAGCTTTCTTT

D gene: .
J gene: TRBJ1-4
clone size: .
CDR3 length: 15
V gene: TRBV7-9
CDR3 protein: CASSLGVIANEKLFF
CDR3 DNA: TGTGCCAGCAGCTTAGGGGTCATAGCTAATGAAAAACTGTTTTTT

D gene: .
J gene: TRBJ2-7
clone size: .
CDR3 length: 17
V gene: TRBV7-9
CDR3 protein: CASSRYSSGSVTYEQYF
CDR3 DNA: TGTGCCAGCAGCCGATACAGTTCGGGCAGCGTAACCTACGAGCAGTACTTC

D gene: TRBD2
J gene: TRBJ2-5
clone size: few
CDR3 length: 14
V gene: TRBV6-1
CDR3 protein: CASVVGGKQETQYF
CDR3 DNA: TGTGCCAGCGTAGTGGGGGGGAAACAAGAGACCCAGTACTTC

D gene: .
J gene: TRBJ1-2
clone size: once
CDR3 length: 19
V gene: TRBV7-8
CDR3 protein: CASSAYAHVTGRPNYGYTF
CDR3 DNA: TGTGCCAGCAGCGCGTATGCCCACGTAACAGGGCGTCCAAACTATGGCTACACCTTC

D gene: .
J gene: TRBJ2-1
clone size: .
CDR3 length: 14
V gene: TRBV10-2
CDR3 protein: CASRTGHDYNEQFF
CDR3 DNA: TGCGCCAGCCGAACGGGACACGACTACAATGAGCAGTTCTTC

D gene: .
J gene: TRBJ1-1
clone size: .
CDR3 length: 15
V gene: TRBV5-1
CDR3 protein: CASSLDGQMNTEAFF
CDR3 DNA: TGCGCCAGCAGCTTGGATGGACAGATGAACACTGAAGCTTTCTTT

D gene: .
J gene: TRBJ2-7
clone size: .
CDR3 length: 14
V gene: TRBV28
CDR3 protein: CASSLPDISYEQYF
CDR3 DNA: TGTGCCAGCAGTTTACCAGACATTTCCTACGAGCAGTACTTC

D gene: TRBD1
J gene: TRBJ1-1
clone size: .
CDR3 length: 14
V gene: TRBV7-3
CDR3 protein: CASSRQGGGTEAFF
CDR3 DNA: TGTGCCAGCAGCCGACAGGGTGGGGGCACTGAAGCTTTCTTT

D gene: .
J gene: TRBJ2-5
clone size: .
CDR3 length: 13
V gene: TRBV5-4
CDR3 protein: CASSFYSQETQYF
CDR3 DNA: TGTGCCAGCAGCTTTTACAGCCAAGAGACCCAGTACTTC

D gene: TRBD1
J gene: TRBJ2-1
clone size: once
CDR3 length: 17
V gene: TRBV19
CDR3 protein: CASSTGTGATHGNEQFF
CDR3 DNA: TGTGCCAGTAGTACCGGGACAGGGGCTACCCACGGCAATGAGCAGTTCTTC

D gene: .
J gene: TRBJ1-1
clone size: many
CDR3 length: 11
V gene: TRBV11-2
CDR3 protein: CASSLVDEAFF
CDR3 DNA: TGTGCCAGCAGCTTAGTCGATGAAGCTTTCTTT

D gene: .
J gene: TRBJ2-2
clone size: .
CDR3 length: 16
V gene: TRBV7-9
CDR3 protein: CASSLAGTTNTGELFF
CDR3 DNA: TGTGCCAGCAGCTTAGCAGGGACCACGAACACCGGGGAGCTGTTTTTT

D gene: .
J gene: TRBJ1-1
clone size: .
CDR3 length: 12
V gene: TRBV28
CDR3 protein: CATLVWNTEAFF
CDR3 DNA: TGTGCCACCTTAGTGTGGAACACTGAAGCTTTCTTT

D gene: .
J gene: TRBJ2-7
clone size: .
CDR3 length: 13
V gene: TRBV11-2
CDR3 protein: CASSPYNAYEQYF
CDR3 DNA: TGTGCCAGCAGCCCTTACAATGCCTACGAGCAGTACTTC

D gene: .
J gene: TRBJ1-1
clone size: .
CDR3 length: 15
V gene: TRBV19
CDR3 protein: CASSIRTGLNTEAFF
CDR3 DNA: TGTGCCAGTAGCATTCGAACAGGGTTGAACACTGAAGCTTTCTTT

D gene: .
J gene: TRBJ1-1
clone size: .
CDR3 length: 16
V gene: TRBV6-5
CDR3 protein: CASSYKGRRKNTEAFF
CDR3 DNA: TGTGCCAGCAGTTACAAGGGTCGGCGGAAGAACACTGAAGCTTTCTTT

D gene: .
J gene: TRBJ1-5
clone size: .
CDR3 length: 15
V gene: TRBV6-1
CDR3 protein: CASSLRGESNQPQHF
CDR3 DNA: TGTGCCAGCAGCCTCAGGGGTGAAAGCAATCAGCCCCAGCATTTT

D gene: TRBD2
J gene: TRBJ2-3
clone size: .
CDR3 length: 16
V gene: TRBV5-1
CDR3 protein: CASSLGLAGATDTQYF
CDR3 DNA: TGCGCCAGCAGCTTGGGCCTAGCGGGAGCGACAGATACGCAGTATTTT

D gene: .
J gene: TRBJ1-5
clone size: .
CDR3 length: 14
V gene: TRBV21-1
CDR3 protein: CASSKNRGNQPQHF
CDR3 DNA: TGTGCCAGCAGCAAAAATCGGGGAAATCAGCCCCAGCATTTT

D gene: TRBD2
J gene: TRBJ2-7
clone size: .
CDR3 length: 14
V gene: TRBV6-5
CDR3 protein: CASSYAGGPYEQYF
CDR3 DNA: TGTGCCAGCAGCTACGCGGGAGGGCCGTACGAGCAGTACTTC

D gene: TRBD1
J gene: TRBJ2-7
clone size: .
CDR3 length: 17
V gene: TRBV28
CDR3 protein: CASSLYPLGTGSYEQYF
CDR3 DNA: TGTGCCAGCAGTTTATATCCCCTCGGGACAGGGTCCTACGAGCAGTACTTC

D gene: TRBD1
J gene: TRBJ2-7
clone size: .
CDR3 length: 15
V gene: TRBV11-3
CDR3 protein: CASRRPPSGGYEQYF
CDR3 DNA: TGTGCCAGCAGGCGACCTCCCTCAGGGGGATACGAGCAGTACTTC

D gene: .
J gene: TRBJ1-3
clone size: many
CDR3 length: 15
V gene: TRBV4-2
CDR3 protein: CASSQDRGVGNTIYF
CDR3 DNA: TGTGCCAGCAGCCAAGATAGAGGGGTTGGAAACACCATATATTTT

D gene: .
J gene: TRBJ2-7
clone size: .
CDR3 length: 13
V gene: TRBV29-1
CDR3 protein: CSVTDGGPYEQYF
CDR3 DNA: TGCAGCGTTACCGACGGAGGACCCTACGAGCAGTACTTC

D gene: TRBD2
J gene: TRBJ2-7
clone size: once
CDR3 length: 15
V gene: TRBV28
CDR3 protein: CASSTQLAGVYEQYF
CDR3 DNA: TGTGCCAGCAGTACCCAACTAGCGGGAGTCTACGAGCAGTACTTC

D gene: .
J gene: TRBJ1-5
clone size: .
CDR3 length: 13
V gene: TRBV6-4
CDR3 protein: CASSATENQPQHF
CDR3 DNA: TGTGCCAGCAGCGCAACAGAAAATCAGCCCCAGCATTTT

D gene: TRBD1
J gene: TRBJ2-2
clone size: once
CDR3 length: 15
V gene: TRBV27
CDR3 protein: CASSRDRVNTGELFF
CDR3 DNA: TGTGCCAGCAGCCGGGACAGGGTGAACACCGGGGAGCTGTTTTTT

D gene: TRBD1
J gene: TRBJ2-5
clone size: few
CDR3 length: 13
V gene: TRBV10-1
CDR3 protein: CASSSGQQETQYF
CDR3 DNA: TGCGCCAGCAGTTCGGGACAGCAAGAGACCCAGTACTTC

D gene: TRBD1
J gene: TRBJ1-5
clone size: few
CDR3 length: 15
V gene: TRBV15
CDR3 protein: CATSPGQGFNQPQHF
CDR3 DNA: TGTGCCACCAGTCCGGGACAGGGGTTTAATCAGCCCCAGCATTTT

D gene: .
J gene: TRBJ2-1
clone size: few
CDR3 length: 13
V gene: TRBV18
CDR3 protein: CASSPPSSNEQFF
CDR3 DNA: TGTGCCAGCTCACCACCGTCTAGCAATGAGCAGTTCTTC

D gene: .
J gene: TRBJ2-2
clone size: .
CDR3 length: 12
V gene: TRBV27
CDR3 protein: CASSPPDGELFF
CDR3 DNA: TGTGCCAGCAGTCCTCCTGACGGGGAGCTGTTTTTT

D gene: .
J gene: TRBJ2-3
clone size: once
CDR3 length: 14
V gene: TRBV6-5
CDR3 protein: CASKEGRSTDTQYF
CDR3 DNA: TGTGCCAGCAAGGAGGGTAGAAGCACAGATACGCAGTATTTT

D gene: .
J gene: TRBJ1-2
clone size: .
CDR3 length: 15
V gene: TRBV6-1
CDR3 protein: CASSEAPSGNYGYTF
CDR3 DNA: TGTGCCAGCAGTGAAGCGCCTTCGGGGAACTATGGCTACACCTTC

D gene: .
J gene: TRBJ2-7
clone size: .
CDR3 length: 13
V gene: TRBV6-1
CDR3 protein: CASTRGDVYEQYF
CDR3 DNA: TGTGCCAGCACCAGGGGGGACGTCTACGAGCAGTACTTC

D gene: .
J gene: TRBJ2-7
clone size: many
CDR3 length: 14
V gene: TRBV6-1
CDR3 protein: CASRGNPGPYEQYF
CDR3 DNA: TGTGCCAGCAGAGGTAATCCGGGGCCCTACGAGCAGTACTTC